The 11 T cell receptor beta chains reported below all come from one sample, sequenced in a study of blood T cells in healthy people across ages. A second PCR, run for about 7 to 11 cycles, used a sample-barcoded 5' primer plus a J-beta primer mix. TCRdb itself ran the 5' RACE reads through MiXCR, one entry per CDR3 protein. The sample includes around 1.7 million distinct CDR3 sequences, 25% to 30% of them seen just once. Sequencing was carried out using blood. These receptors were collected from a woman in her twenties or thirties in good health.

The gene calls are TRBV6-1 and TRBJ1-3; unclear D gene. The CDR3 has 14 amino acids. Germline CDR1 is MNHNS and CDR2 is SASEGT. V shed 5 bases and J shed 0 bases, with 8 bases lying between them. The DNA of the CDR3 is TGTGCCAGCAGTCCCCAACTCTCTGGAAACACCATATATTTT. Its protein product is CASSPQLSGNTIYF.

This clonotype was observed a few times. This CDR3 is CAISEQRGDCGTQYF. Written as DNA, the CDR3 is TGTGCCATCAGTGAACAAAGGGGTGATTGCGGGACCCAGTACTTC. This chain joins TRBV10-3 and TRBJ2-5, with D possibly being TRBD1 (5 bases). From germline, CDR1 is ENHRY and CDR2 SYGVKD. This CDR3 is built from 15 residues. V lost 3 bases, J lost 7 bases, and 18 bases lay in between.

The chain uses TRBV30 and TRBJ1-5; 7 bases match TRBD1. Germline V gene sequence: CDR1 GTSNPN, CDR2 SVGIG (reference sequence). The CDR3 contains 12 residues. Trimming took 3 bases from V and 13 from J; bases not matched to a gene: 9. CDR3 bases: TGTGCCTGGAGCGATTACAGGGGTAAACAGCATTTT. Translated, it gives CAWSDYRGKQHF.

The V call is TRBV2, the J call TRBJ1-2; D not resolved. This CDR3 spans 13 amino acids. V lost 1 base, J lost 8 bases, and 11 bases lay in between. Germline CDR1 SNHLY, CDR2 FYNNEI. For the CDR3, the DNA is TGTGCCAGCAGTGAAGGTCGCGGGTTGGGCTACACCTTC. Translation: CASSEGRGLGYTF.

This clonotype appeared a few times. V is TRBV9 and J is TRBJ2-6, with 7 bases that match TRBD2. This CDR3 spans 16 amino acids. The V gene's germline CDR1 is SGDLS and CDR2 YYNGEE. The V gene end was trimmed by 4 bases and the J gene end by 3 bases; junction bases not matched to a gene: 7. The CDR3 loop reads CASSPTGGHGANVLTF. The CDR3 bases are TGTGCCAGCAGCCCGACGGGGGGTCATGGGGCCAACGTCCTGACTTTC.

In its sample, this clonotype was seen many times. The V call is TRBV5-5, the J call TRBJ1-5; 7 bases map to TRBD1. This CDR3 is built from 18 residues. CDR1 and CDR2 (germline): SGHKS, YYEKEE (reference sequence). V lost 4 bases and J lost 2; bases outside the gene matches: 15. Here the CDR3 reads CASSLTLTGFDRNQPQHF. The CDR3 bases are TGTGCCAGCAGCCTCACACTGACAGGGTTTGATCGCAATCAGCCCCAGCATTTT.

This clonotype was seen a few times. This chain joins TRBV5-6 and TRBJ2-3; TRBD2 matches 9 bases. Germline loops: CDR1 SGHDT, CDR2 YYEEEE. V lost 5 bases and J lost 0; bases outside the gene matches: 7. The CDR3 is 16 amino acids. The CDR3 here is CASRYRSGGSTDTQYF. The CDR3 DNA follows: TGTGCCAGCAGGTATCGAAGCGGGGGGAGCACAGATACGCAGTATTTT.

This chain connects TRBV12-3 or TRBV12-4 to TRBJ2-7, with 15 positions matching TRBD2. CDR3 length: 14 amino acids. The V gene end was trimmed by 4 bases and the J gene end by 8 bases; junction bases not matched to a gene: 3. Here the CDR3 DNA reads TGTGCCAGCAGTTGGGGACTAGCGGGAGGACAGCAGTACTTC. Its translation is CASSWGLAGGQQYF.

This clonotype was seen a few times. The chain links TRBV6-1 to TRBJ2-3; tentative D call: TRBD2 (6 bases). V dropped 11 bases and J dropped 0 bases, with 12 bases sitting between them. The CDR3 has 13 amino acids. The germline CDR1 and CDR2 sequences are MNHNS and SASEGT. The CDR3 bases are TGTGCCGGTCGGGACTCTAGCACAGATACGCAGTATTTT. Translating it yields CAGRDSSTDTQYF.

The genes are TRBV2 and TRBJ2-7; D is ambiguous. This CDR3 is 15 amino acids long. Trimming pared 11 bases from V and 0 bases from J, leaving 20 bases between. Germline-derived CDR1 and CDR2 are SNHLY and FYNNEI. CDR3 amino acids: CASKRFRRSSYEQYF. The CDR3 coding sequence is TGTGCCTCCAAACGGTTCAGGCGATCCTCCTACGAGCAGTACTTC.

J is TRBJ1-4 and V is TRBV6-5; no clear D gene. The V end lost 6 bases, the J end lost 8 bases, and 10 bases lay between the germline ends. There are 12 residues in the CDR3. Germline CDR1 is MNHEY and CDR2 is SVGAGI. The CDR3 protein is CASSRVGEKLFF. CDR3 DNA: TGTGCCAGCAGCCGCGTAGGAGAAAAACTGTTTTTT.